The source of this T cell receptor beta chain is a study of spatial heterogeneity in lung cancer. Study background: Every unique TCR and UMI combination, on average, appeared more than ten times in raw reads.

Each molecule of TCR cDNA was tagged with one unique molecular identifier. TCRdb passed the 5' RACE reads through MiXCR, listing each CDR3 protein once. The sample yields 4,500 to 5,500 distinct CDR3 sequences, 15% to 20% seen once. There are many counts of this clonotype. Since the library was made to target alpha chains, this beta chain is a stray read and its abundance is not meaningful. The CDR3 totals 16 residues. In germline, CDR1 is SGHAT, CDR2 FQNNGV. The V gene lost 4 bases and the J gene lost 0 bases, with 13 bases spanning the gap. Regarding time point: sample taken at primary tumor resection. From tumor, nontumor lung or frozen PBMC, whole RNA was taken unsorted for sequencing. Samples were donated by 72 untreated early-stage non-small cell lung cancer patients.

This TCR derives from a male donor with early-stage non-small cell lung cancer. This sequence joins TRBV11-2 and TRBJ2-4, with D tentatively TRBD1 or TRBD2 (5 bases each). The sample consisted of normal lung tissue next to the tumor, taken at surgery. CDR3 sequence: CASSSPGQLAKNIQYF. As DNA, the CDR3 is TGTGCCAGCAGCTCGCCGGGGCAGTTAGCCAAAAACATTCAGTACTTC.